These T cell receptor beta chains were read from a single sample in a study of immune aging and cytomegalovirus after organ transplant. These receptors have no identified antigens. One entry per CDR3 protein, called by TCRdb with MiXCR from the single-cell sequencing reads. The data show tens of thousands of distinct CDR3 sequences, roughly a third seen once. The material was CMV peptide-activated CD4+ and CD8+ T cells sorted from blood, obtained at five time points, pooled. The origin of the receptors is a female donor who had a heart transplant and CMV viremia. CDR3s include the opening cysteine and the closing phenylalanine or tryptophan. Each record gives: D gene, clone size, V gene, J gene, CDR3 DNA, CDR3 protein. A D gene is named only where the DNA matches it firmly. Expanded clones get a size class; other rows say once, few or many, or leave the size out.

>TRBD1|medium-sized|TRBV27|TRBJ2-2
TGTGCCAGCAGTTTAAACTCGGACAGGGTGATCGCCGGGGAGCTGTTTTTT
CASSLNSDRVIAGELFF
>.|few|TRBV7-9|TRBJ2-7
TGTGCCAGCAGCCCCTCCGGGCGGATAATCTACGAGCAGTACTTC
CASSPSGRIIYEQYF
>TRBD2|.|TRBV29-1|TRBJ2-3
TGCAGCGCTGAACCGGGACTAGCGGGAGGGCAGTACACAGATACGCAGTATTTT
CSAEPGLAGGQYTDTQYF
>.|few|TRBV18|TRBJ2-1
TGTGCCAGCTCATCTCGGGAACTCCCTGACGCCTCTCACAATGAGCAGTTCTTC
CASSSRELPDASHNEQFF
>TRBD1|.|TRBV28|TRBJ1-1
TGTGCCAGCGGACAGGGGGGTATGAACACTGAAGCTTTCTTT
CASGQGGMNTEAFF
>.|once|TRBV18|TRBJ2-1
TGTGCCAGCTCACCGTCTGTCCCTTTCAGCTCCTACAATGAGCAGTTCTTC
CASSPSVPFSSYNEQFF
>TRBD2|many|TRBV28|TRBJ2-1
TGTGCCAGCAGGCCCTCGGGGGCTAGCGGGAGTTACAATGAGCAGTTCTTC
CASRPSGASGSYNEQFF
>TRBD2|.|TRBV7-2|TRBJ2-3
TGTGCCAGCAGCTTAGTACCGGGGGGGGGGCCCACAGATACGCAGTATTTT
CASSLVPGGGPTDTQYF
>TRBD2|medium-sized|TRBV15|TRBJ2-1
TGTGCCACCAGCAGAACACCGAACAAACAGGGACTAGCGGGACTCGGCTCCTACAATGAGCAGTTCTTC
CATSRTPNKQGLAGLGSYNEQFF
>.|.|TRBV2|TRBJ2-3
TGTGCCAGCAGTGACTGGGGTGTAGCTAGCACAGATGCACAGTACTTT
CASSDWGVASTDAQYF
>.|.|TRBV28|TRBJ2-7
TGTGCCAGCAGTTTAGGAGGGGGCGGGAGCGGAGGTGAGCAGTACTTC
CASSLGGGGSGGEQYF
>.|few|TRBV20-1|TRBJ1-1
TGCAGTGCTGGGACAAACTTTGAAGCTTTCTTT
CSAGTNFEAFF
>TRBD2|.|TRBV4-1|TRBJ2-1
TGCGCCAGCAGCCAAGACCCAACCGGGACTACGAGCTCCTACAATGAGCAGTTCTTC
CASSQDPTGTTSSYNEQFF
>TRBD2|.|TRBV4-3|TRBJ2-5
TGCGCCAGCAGCCAAGACGGCGGGAGGGCCGTAGAGACCCAGTACTTC
CASSQDGGRAVETQYF
>.|.|TRBV30|TRBJ2-7
TGTGCCTGGAGTGTACCCTGGTTTGGGGCAGGGGTCGGCGAGCAGTACTTC
CAWSVPWFGAGVGEQYF
>TRBD1|.|TRBV6-5|TRBJ2-7
TGTGCCAGCAGTACCAACAGGGGCGGCGAGCAGTACTTC
CASSTNRGGEQYF